These 14 T cell receptor beta chains came from one sample sequenced in a study of shared clonotypes between healthy human individuals. CD8 cells regarded as naive lacked CD45RO, were positively chosen for CCR7, and omitted terminally differentiated effector memory CD45RA+ cells. Sequenced by immunoSEQ multiplex PCR; TCRdb stores in-frame clones only, minus some. The sample lists about 2.1 million clones; around 93% were seen once. Sequencing was done on a sample of naive CD8+ T cells from PBMCs. The receptors derive from a man younger than 30 in good health. Some clones in this sample may be carry-over from other donors' samples.

This chain uses TRBV9 with TRBJ2-1; weak D call: TRBD2 (5 bases). V was trimmed by 0 bases and J by 7 bases, leaving 14 bases between them. The CDR3 contains 15 residues. Germline V gene data show CDR1 as SGDLS and CDR2 as YYNGEE. The DNA of the CDR3 is TGTGCCAGCAGCGTAGCGTACCCGTCGGGAAATGAGCAGTTCTTC. Its protein product is CASSVAYPSGNEQFF.

This chain links TRBV5-4 with TRBJ1-2, with a possible D match to TRBD1 (6 bases). Trimming removed 4 bases from V and 8 bases from J, with 18 bases in between. CDR3 length: 14 amino acids. In germline, CDR1 is SGHNT, CDR2 YYREEE (reference sequence). The CDR3 loop is CASSPTGAGHGYTF. The CDR3 DNA sequence: TGTGCCAGCAGCCCCACCGGGGCGGGACACGGCTACACCTTC.

The chain has TRBV27 and TRBJ1-4; TRBD1 matches 10 bases. Germline lookup yields CDR1 MNHEY and CDR2 SMNVEV (reference sequence). The CDR3 spans 15 residues. V lost 3 bases, J lost 8 bases, and 6 bases stayed unmatched. CDR3 DNA: TGTGCCAGCAGTTTGACAGGGGGCCCGGGGGAAAAACTGTTTTTT. This translates into CASSLTGGPGEKLFF.

V usage is TRBV28 and J usage is TRBJ1-2; TRBD1 aligns across 8 bases. The J segment lost 1 base and the V segment lost 4 bases, leaving 2 bases of the junction unmatched. The length of the CDR3 is 14 residues. Germline-derived CDR1 and CDR2 are MDHEN and SYDVKM. The CDR3 spells CASSSDRDNYGYTF. The CDR3 nucleotides are TGTGCCAGCAGTTCGGACAGGGATAACTATGGCTACACCTTC.

The gene calls are TRBV11-3 and TRBJ2-1; D uncertain. CDR1 and CDR2 (germline): SGHNT, YENEEA. V lost 3 bases to trimming and J lost 0 bases, with 9 bases between them. CDR3 length: 15 amino acids. CDR3 region: CASSLWGSSYNEQFF. CDR3 nucleotides: TGTGCCAGCAGCTTGTGGGGAAGCTCCTACAATGAGCAGTTCTTC.

This sequence joins TRBV7-9 and TRBJ1-2, with D unresolved. This CDR3 comprises 12 residues. Germline V gives CDR1 SEHNR, CDR2 FQNEAQ (reference sequence). Deletions cut 2 bases from V and 6 bases from J, with 7 bases between. The DNA for the CDR3 is TGTGCCAGCAGCTTATTGCGCGATGGCTACACCTTC. Protein sequence: CASSLLRDGYTF. The full variable domain, rest sourced from reference TRBV7-9 and TRBJ1-2, is DTGVSQNPRHKITKRGQNVTFRCDPISEHNRLYWYRQTLGQGPEFLTYFQNEAQLEKSRLLSDRFSAERPKGSFSTLEIQRTEQGDSAMYLCASSLLRDGYTFGSGTRLTVV.

The CDR3 region has the DNA TGTGCCAGCAGCGAACATACGCAACAGGGCTACGAGCAGTACTTC. This sequence encodes CASSEHTQQGYEQYF. The chain couples TRBV7-9 to TRBJ2-7; D possibly corresponds to TRBD1 (6 bases). The germline gives CDR1 SEHNR, CDR2 FQNEAQ (reference sequence). V was trimmed by 5 bases and J by 3 bases, leaving 17 bases between them. CDR3 length: 15 residues.

Regarding this clone: The sample carries other DNA sequences with the same CDR3. The V and J genes are TRBV5-6 and TRBJ2-7; D not resolved. V was trimmed by 2 bases and J by 1 base, leaving 10 bases between them. From germline, CDR1 is SGHDT and CDR2 YYEEEE. The CDR3 extends over 14 amino acids. Written as DNA, the CDR3 is TGTGCCAGCAGCTTTTCGGCCGGGTCCTACGAGCAGTACTTC. Protein sequence: CASSFSAGSYEQYF.

The rearrangement joins TRBV7-2 to TRBJ2-7; 8 bases align to TRBD2. CDR1 and CDR2 from the germline V gene are SGHTA and FQGNSA. The CDR3 runs to 17 residues. J gave up 0 bases and V 0 bases, and 7 bases lay outside the gene matches. The CDR3, as DNA: TGTGCCAGCAGCTTAGCGCTTGGACTAGCCCTCTCCTACGAGCAGTACTTC. This gives the protein CASSLALGLALSYEQYF. The full variable domain, in which reference TRBV7-2 and TRBJ2-7 provide the parts outside the CDR3, is GAGVSQSPSNKVTEKGKDVELRCDPISGHTALYWYRQSLGQGLEFLIYFQGNSAPDKSGLPSDRFSAERTGGSVSTLTIQRTQQEDSAVYLCASSLALGLALSYEQYFGPGTRLTVT.

Of note for this clone: This sample also contains other DNA sequences that code for the same CDR3. The DNA for the CDR3 is TGTGCCAGCAGCATACGGGACTCGTCCTACGAGCAGTACTTC. Its translation is CASSIRDSSYEQYF. The chain is built from TRBV13 and TRBJ2-7; maybe TRBD2 (6 bases). Deletions cut 5 bases from V and 1 base from J, with 12 bases between. The CDR3 is 14 amino acids. Germline lookup yields CDR1 PRHDT and CDR2 FYEKMQ (reference sequence).

This rearrangement joins TRBV27 to TRBJ2-7; TRBD2 agrees at 7 bases. The V segment lost 0 bases and the J segment 6 bases; nucleotides outside the gene matches: 8. The CDR3 length is 15 residues. Germline loops: CDR1 MNHEY, CDR2 SMNVEV (reference sequence). The CDR3 DNA is TGTGCCAGCAGTTTATCGATGGCGGGAGCCTCCGAGCAGTACTTC. Translation: CASSLSMAGASEQYF.

The chain links TRBV28 to TRBJ2-7; 12 bases match TRBD2. Germline CDR1 and CDR2: MDHEN and SYDVKM. V gave up 3 bases and J gave up 1 base; unmatched junction bases: 7. The CDR3 is 17 amino acids. CDR3 region: CASSFLAGGNGSYEQYF. Written as DNA, the CDR3 is TGTGCCAGCAGTTTTCTAGCGGGAGGGAACGGTTCCTACGAGCAGTACTTC.

The CDR3 sequence: CASIGVYSYEQYF. The DNA of the CDR3 is TGTGCCAGCATCGGGGTATACTCCTACGAGCAGTACTTC. V is TRBV28 and J is TRBJ2-7; a weak D match, TRBD2 (5 bases). The germline V gene has CDR1 MDHEN and CDR2 SYDVKM. Trimming took 7 bases from V and 0 from J, leaving 10 bases between them. This CDR3 comprises 13 residues.

The chain recombines TRBV11-3 with TRBJ2-5; no clear D. Germline V lookup: CDR1 SGHNT, CDR2 YENEEA. V was trimmed by 1 base and J by 1 base, leaving 4 bases between them. The CDR3 is made up of 13 amino acids. CDR3 sequence (DNA): TGTGCCAGCAGCTTAGGGGTCCAAGAGACCCAGTACTTC. It encodes CASSLGVQETQYF. Looking up the rest from reference TRBV11-3 and TRBJ2-5 gives the full variable domain: EAGVVQSPRYKIIEKKQPVAFWCNPISGHNTLYWYLQNLGQGPELLIRYENEEAVDDSQLPKDRFSAERLKGVDSTLKIQPAELGDSAVYLCASSLGVQETQYFGPGTRLLVL.